These 7 T cell receptor beta chains were all obtained from the same sample, sequenced in a study of siplizumab effects on memory and regulatory T cells (dated by TCRdb to the late 2010s). Libraries were constructed by the immunoSEQ multiplex PCR assay. What TCRdb holds here is the immuneACCESS table cut down to in-frame rearrangements. Part of the clones is not present; checked against another copy, under half of the missing clones reflect an unresolved V gene, and the others are unexplained. For this sample there are 92,000 or so clones; 70% to 90% appear just once. The ten largest clones capture roughly 14% of the sample. Sequenced: CD4+ T cells sorted from blood. The receptors stem from a human donor in good health.

The chain carries TRBV2 and TRBJ2-3; 9 positions match TRBD1. The J segment lost 4 bases and the V segment lost 7 bases, leaving 12 bases of the junction unmatched. Germline CDR1 and CDR2: SNHLY and FYNNEI. The CDR3 length is 16 residues. The CDR3 DNA reads TGTGCCAGCACCTTTGGCCGGGACAGGGTCTCAGATACGCAGTATTTT. Protein sequence: CASTFGRDRVSDTQYF. Looking up the rest from reference TRBV2 and TRBJ2-3 gives the full variable domain: EPEVTQTPSHQVTQMGQEVILRCVPISNHLYFYWYRQILGQKVEFLVSFYNNEISEKSEIFDDQFSVERPDGSNFTLKIRSTKLEDSAMYFCASTFGRDRVSDTQYFGPGTRLTVL.

The J gene is TRBJ2-1, the V gene TRBV7-3; TRBD2 agrees at 7 bases. The junction had 5 bases not matched to a gene; V was cut back by 0 bases and J by 3 bases. CDR3 length: 16 residues. Looked up from germline, CDR1 is SGHTA and CDR2 is FQGTGA. Here the CDR3 DNA reads TGTGCCAGCAGCTTAACGGCTGGCGGGGGCTACAATGAGCAGTTCTTC. Translating gives CASSLTAGGGYNEQFF. Supplemented by reference TRBV7-3 and TRBJ2-1, the full variable domain reads GAGVSQTPSNKVTEKGKYVELRCDPISGHTALYWYRQSLGQGPEFLIYFQGTGAADDSGLPNDRFFAVRPEGSVSTLKIQRTERGDSAVYLCASSLTAGGGYNEQFFGPGTRLTVL.

This clone appeared a few times. J is TRBJ2-1 and V is TRBV12-5; 12 bases are shared with TRBD2. There are 16 residues in the CDR3. The germline CDR1 and CDR2 sequences are LGHNT and FRNRAP. The V and J ends lost 2 bases and 9 bases, in that order; junction bases with no gene match: 8. CDR3 amino acids: CASGLRLAGAVSEQFF. The CDR3 DNA reads as TGTGCTAGTGGTTTGAGACTAGCGGGAGCGGTTAGTGAGCAGTTCTTC.

CDR3 nucleotides: TGTGCCTGGAGTATAAGGGACAATCAGCCCCAGCATTTT. It encodes CAWSIRDNQPQHF. This sequence joins TRBV30 and TRBJ1-5; D remains ambiguous. The CDR3 is made up of 13 amino acids. CDR1 is GTSNPN and CDR2 is SVGIG in the germline V gene (reference sequence). V was shortened by 2 bases and J by 3 bases, with 8 bases between the two germline ends.

This clone was observed a single time. The gene calls are TRBV7-9 and TRBJ2-7; TRBD2 might be the D (6 bases). Trimming left V 1 base short and J 0 bases short, with 10 bases between. There are 15 residues in the CDR3. CDR1 and CDR2 (germline): SEHNR, FQNEAQ (reference sequence). CDR3: CASSLGASDSYEQYF. The CDR3 bases are TGTGCCAGCAGCTTAGGGGCTAGCGACTCCTACGAGCAGTACTTC.

This clone was observed a single time. This chain connects TRBV4-1 to TRBJ2-7; TRBD1 aligns across 9 bases. Trimming took 4 bases from V and 4 from J; bases not matched to a gene: 5. Germline V CDR1 and CDR2: MGHRA, YSYEKL. The CDR3 sequence is 14 residues long. The CDR3 nucleotides are TGCGCCAGCAGCCGACCGGGACAGGGTTACGAGCAGTACTTC. Its protein product is CASSRPGQGYEQYF.

The chain couples TRBV19 to TRBJ2-1, with 12 bases matching TRBD1. CDR1 and CDR2 (germline): LNHDA, SQIVND (reference sequence). Unmatched junction bases numbered 9, after V lost 2 bases and J lost 10 bases. The CDR3 has 16 amino acids. The CDR3 nucleotides are TGTGCCAGTAGTATAACGGGACAGGGGGCAGGACGGGAGCAGTTCTTC. It codes for CASSITGQGAGREQFF.